This T cell receptor beta chain was captured in a study of blood T cell repertoires in COVID-19 (dated by TCRdb to about 2020). Looking at the study overall: Collaborator samples came from the United States, Italy and Spain and covered acute and convalescent phases of COVID-19. The material from the prospective study consisted of cDNA or gDNA derived from T cells, B-cell-depleted T cells, or PBMCs. Deeply sampled blood TCRbeta repertoires from subjects exposed to, actively infected with, or recovered from COVID-19 were included in the dataset. The repertoires were released in a freely available public database meant as a resource for research on the immune response to SARS-CoV-2. The samples were drawn from the first 160 participants of the ongoing ImmuneRACE study and from about 1,200 subjects provided by 6 global collaborators. The sample metadata nearly always contained a de-identified subject ID, COVID-19 status, age in years and sex. Where available, HLA class I and class II types were taken from metadata supplied by the sample provider and were not determined by assay-based typing.

Concerning this clone: Its binding antigen is unknown. Base quality data are lacking; no much larger clone is found one base away.

At the junction V is shortened by 5 bases and J by 4 bases, with 16 bases in between. Based on the germline V gene (reference sequence), the CDR1 and CDR2 sequences are MNHNY and SVGAGI. From the cysteine through the phenylalanine, the CDR3 covers 15 amino acids. The only DNA kept is the CDR3, 45 bases in frame from the first base. Collaborating institutions collected whole blood in K2EDTA tubes following their own protocols. For TCRbeta analysis, collaborators shipped samples in one of three forms: frozen whole blood, isolated PBMCs, or DNA extracted from either of those sample types. Points the paper makes about the study in general: How much clinical and demographic metadata was included differed by source and by participant, and the metadata was provided uncurated.

The immunoSEQ Assay, a bias-controlled multiplex PCR, was used to amplify TCRbeta CDR3 regions from genomic DNA. In the authors' own workflow: Nucleated cell counts per sample were estimated from amplification of reference gene primers within the assay. Sequence reads were collapsed and filtered to measure the absolute abundance of every unique TCRbeta CDR3 rearrangement. For each sample, productive Simpson clonality was calculated as the square root of Simpson's diversity index over productive rearrangements. In TCRdb, the immuneACCESS table is reduced to in-frame sequences with V and J assigned. These tables do not hold every clone; where another copy was compared, an unresolved V gene accounts for under half, and the others remain unexplained. V and J calls and clone size are copied from that table; D and trimming were computed from the DNA. The sample table contains approximately 170,000 clones; only one count was recorded for less than 85% of them. The top ten clonotypes cover 3% of the sample.

The source of this sequence is a woman of 80 years or more with acute or convalescent COVID-19. The specimen was peripheral blood. This chain is built from TRBV6-6 and TRBJ2-3; 6 matching bases give a weak D call of TRBD1. The CDR3 here reads CASSPTGMVSDTQYF. The base sequence is TGTGCCAGCAGTCCAACAGGGATGGTGTCAGATACGCAGTATTTT.